Shown below are 25 T cell receptor beta chains from a single sample sequenced in a study of T cells in Graves' hyperthyroidism and ophthalmopathy (dated by TCRdb to about 2019). The method was multiplex PCR. Sequencing was performed on an Illumina HiSeq 2000. The TCR beta CDR3 regions were amplified from the RNA transcripts. The first round of RT-PCR for the TCR CDR3 was performed with the HTBI primer set and the Qiagen OneStep RT-PCR kit. TCRdb took the public reads, trimmed them with fastp at Q25, ran MiXCR for clone calling and kept in-frame beta chains. Identical CDR3 proteins give one entry, which carries the most common genes and DNA. The sample profile shows about 640,000 distinct CDR3 sequences; roughly 20% of them were found once. 34% of the sample is held by the ten biggest clonotypes. The material sequenced was blood. The origin of the receptors is a man younger than 40 with Graves' ophthalmopathy.

A few counts support this clonotype. The chain couples TRBV5-5 to TRBJ2-7; D might be TRBD2 (6 bases). The CDR3 has 16 amino acids. Per germline, CDR1 SGHKS and CDR2 YYEKEE (reference sequence). Trimming took off 0 bases at V and 0 bases at J, with 13 bases between the two ends. CDR3 amino acids: CASSLGGGTTSYEQYF. CDR3 DNA sequence: TGTGCCAGCAGCTTGGGCGGCGGGACCACCTCCTACGAGCAGTACTTC.

This clonotype appeared many times. The chain is built from TRBV11-2 and TRBJ1-1; no definite D call. This CDR3 has 16 amino acids. V lost 5 bases and J 3 bases, leaving 19 bases between the germline ends. Germline-derived CDR1 and CDR2 are SGHAT and FQNNGV. The DNA of the CDR3 is TGTGCCAGCAGCCCCACTATCGGTCGCTTGGACACTGAAGCTTTCTTT. Encoded protein: CASSPTIGRLDTEAFF.

The chain carries TRBV7-2 and TRBJ2-5, with TRBD1 as a possible D gene (6 bases). The germline V gene encodes CDR1 SGHTA and CDR2 FQGNSA. V lost 5 bases, J lost 3 bases, and 13 bases lay in between. CDR3 length: 14 residues. The CDR3 nucleotides are TGTGCCAGCAGCCCGGGACACGAAGAAGAGACCCAGTACTTC. Translated: CASSPGHEEETQYF.

This clonotype turned up a few times. The rearrangement uses TRBV6-1 and TRBJ1-5; possibly TRBD1 for D (6 bases). Germline V gene data show CDR1 as MNHNS and CDR2 as SASEGT. V was cut by 7 bases and J by 1 base, with 11 bases left in between. CDR3 length equals 14 residues. DNA for the CDR3: TGTGCCAGCAACCGACAGGCGAGCAATCAGCCCCAGCATTTT. It translates to CASNRQASNQPQHF.

The chain carries TRBV20-1 and TRBJ2-1, with TRBD2 matching 10 bases. Germline-derived CDR1 and CDR2 are DFQATT and SNEGSKA (reference sequence). This CDR3 comprises 17 residues. V was pared by 3 bases and J by 6 bases, with 14 bases of the junction left unmatched. The CDR3 DNA follows: TGCAGTGCTAGGGGGGGGCTAGCGGGAGTCTTGGGCAATGAGCAGTTCTTC. Translation gives CSARGGLAGVLGNEQFF.

The rearrangement links TRBV20-1 to TRBJ1-5; unclear D gene. The CDR3 sequence is 17 residues long. Germline CDR1 and CDR2: DFQATT and SNEGSKA (reference sequence). V lost 5 bases and J lost 4, with 24 bases in between. CDR3 residues: CSAAPVLGSGMNQPQHF. The CDR3 bases are TGCAGTGCTGCCCCCGTACTAGGGTCGGGTATGAATCAGCCCCAGCATTTT.

This chain's CDR3 is CASSRGTRGNEQFF. The DNA for the CDR3 is TGTGCCAGCAGTCGAGGGACTAGGGGTAATGAGCAGTTCTTC. J is TRBJ2-1 and V is TRBV27, with TRBD2 matching 8 bases. This CDR3 comprises 14 residues. Germline CDR1 is MNHEY and CDR2 is SMNVEV (reference sequence). V shed 5 bases and J 7 bases; nucleotides not matched to a gene: 7.

This chain uses TRBV5-1 with TRBJ2-5, with D possibly being TRBD1 (6 bases). V was pared by 3 bases and J by 4 bases, with 19 bases between. The CDR3 contains 16 residues. The V gene's germline CDR1 is SGHRS and CDR2 YFSETQ. In DNA form, the CDR3 reads TGCGCCAGCAGCTCCTGGACAGTAGGAGGAGCAGAGACCCAGTACTTC. This codes for CASSSWTVGGAETQYF.

This clonotype was counted a single time. The junction and the germline gene differ at one end; a read error may be behind it. V and J are TRBV28 and TRBJ1-5; D remains unclear. CDR1 is MDHEN, CDR2 SYDVKM, per germline. The CDR3 contains 12 residues. The CDR3 DNA follows: TGTGCCAGCAGTTTTCAGACGGTTCCCCAGCGTTTT. Translating it yields CASSFQTVPQRF. Variable domain in full (rest from reference TRBV28 and TRBJ1-5): DVKVTQSSRYLVKRTGEKVFLECVQDMDHENMFWYRQDPGLGLRLIYFSYDVKMKEKGDIPEGYSVSREKKERFSLILESASTNQTSMYLCASSFQTVPQRFGDGTRLSIL.

This clonotype has just a few counts. The V gene is TRBV27, the J gene TRBJ1-1, with 9 bases matching TRBD1. Germline V CDR1 and CDR2: MNHEY, SMNVEV (reference sequence). This CDR3 is 16 amino acids long. V lost 6 bases, J lost 3 bases, and 11 bases stayed unmatched. CDR3 sequence reads: CASRRQMTGGYTEAFF. The CDR3 DNA follows: TGTGCCAGCAGACGACAGATGACAGGGGGTTACACTGAAGCTTTCTTT.

This clonotype has a count of ten or more. This sequence joins TRBV30 and TRBJ1-1; D gene unclear. The germline CDR1 and CDR2 sequences are GTSNPN and SVGIG (reference sequence). This CDR3 contains 13 residues. V was pared by 2 bases and J by 1 base, with 8 bases between. CDR3 DNA sequence: TGTGCCTGGAGTCCAGGAGCGAACACTGAAGCTTTCTTT. It specifies CAWSPGANTEAFF.

This clonotype was observed a few times. This sequence joins TRBV5-5 and TRBJ2-1; D is unresolved. Germline values: CDR1 SGHKS, CDR2 YYEKEE (reference sequence). The CDR3 is 11 residues long. The V and J ends lost 4 bases and 10 bases respectively, with 9 bases between them. The CDR3 bases are TGTGCCAGCAGCCTAAACTGGGAGCAGTTCTTC. Its protein is CASSLNWEQFF.

The chain uses TRBV18 and TRBJ1-4; D possibly corresponds to TRBD1 (5 bases). This CDR3 contains 14 residues. Germline-derived CDR1 and CDR2 are KGHSH and LQKENI. The V end was cut by 5 bases, the J end by 8 bases, with 15 bases between. CDR3 sequence: CASSATATVEKLFF. CDR3 nucleotides: TGTGCCAGCTCAGCGACAGCTACTGTCGAAAAACTGTTTTTT. The whole variable domain, remainder taken from reference TRBV18 and TRBJ1-4, is NAGVMQNPRHLVRRRGQEARLRCSPMKGHSHVYWYRQLPEEGLKFMVYLQKENIIDESGMPKERFSAEFPKEGPSILRIQQVVRGDSAAYFCASSATATVEKLFFGSGTQLSVL.

This clonotype was seen ten or more times. The V gene is TRBV30, the J gene TRBJ2-3, with 13 positions matching TRBD2. The CDR3 has 17 residues. V dropped 3 bases and J dropped 1; count of bases not matched to a gene: 7. Germline V gene data show CDR1 as GTSNPN and CDR2 as SVGIG (reference sequence). The CDR3 is CAWRQLAGGSGTDTQYF. The CDR3 DNA is TGTGCCTGGAGGCAACTAGCGGGAGGGTCGGGCACAGATACGCAGTATTTT.

This clonotype was observed a handful of times. The chain is built from TRBV5-6 and TRBJ2-1; 11 nucleotides line up with TRBD2. Unmatched junction bases numbered 7, after V lost 0 bases and J lost 5 bases. The CDR3 loop spans 17 amino acids. The germline V gene encodes CDR1 SGHDT and CDR2 YYEEEE. CDR3 sequence: CASSLGSGRALDNEQFF. As DNA, the CDR3 is TGTGCCAGCAGCTTGGGTAGCGGGAGGGCCTTAGACAATGAGCAGTTCTTC. Based on the CDR3 plus reference TRBV5-6 and TRBJ2-1, the full variable domain is DAGVTQSPTHLIKTRGQQVTLRCSPKSGHDTVSWYQQALGQGPQFIFQYYEEEERQRGNFPDRFSGHQFPNYSSELNVNALLLGDSALYLCASSLGSGRALDNEQFFGPGTRLTVL.

This clonotype was recorded many times. The genes are TRBV12-3 or TRBV12-4 and TRBJ2-1, with 10 positions matching TRBD1. The junction had 15 bases not matched to a gene; V was cut back by 3 bases and J by 4 bases. The CDR3 sequence is 19 residues long. The CDR3 DNA follows: TGTGCCAGCAGTTTTCCGGACAGGGGGAGAGCGGGAGTATACAATGAGCAGTTCTTC. Translating it yields CASSFPDRGRAGVYNEQFF.

This clonotype was recorded at least ten times. V gene TRBV2 combines with J gene TRBJ2-3; TRBD2 aligns across 7 bases. V lost 1 base, J lost 5 bases, and 9 bases stayed unmatched. Per germline, CDR1 SNHLY and CDR2 FYNNEI. The CDR3 is 16 residues long. The CDR3 reads CASSEGGGGVGDTQYF. CDR3 nucleotides: TGTGCCAGCAGTGAAGGCGGCGGGGGAGTAGGAGATACGCAGTATTTT.

This rearrangement joins TRBV12-3 or TRBV12-4 to TRBJ2-7; D gene unclear. The germline V and J ends were trimmed by 4 bases and 0 bases, with 16 bases remaining between them. This CDR3 has 16 residues. The CDR3 here is CASSSGPASISYEQYF. In nucleotides, the CDR3 is TGTGCCAGCAGTTCCGGACCCGCCAGTATCTCCTACGAGCAGTACTTC.

This clonotype was counted at least ten times. V usage is TRBV6-2 or TRBV6-3 and J usage is TRBJ1-5; D uncertain. The CDR3 is 17 amino acids. V was shortened by 0 bases and J by 2 bases, with 14 bases between the two germline ends. Per germline, CDR1 MNHEY and CDR2 SVGEGT. The CDR3 here is CASSYSKWVKGNQPQHF. Here the CDR3 DNA reads TGTGCCAGCAGTTACTCGAAATGGGTCAAGGGCAATCAGCCCCAGCATTTT.

This clonotype was seen a few times. V is TRBV5-1 and J is TRBJ2-6; 8 bases fit TRBD1. V shed 4 bases, J shed 0 bases, and the junction held 6 bases outside the gene matches. The germline V gene has CDR1 SGHRS and CDR2 YFSETQ. The CDR3 totals 17 residues. For the CDR3, the DNA is TGCGCCAGCAGCCGGACAGGGTCCGGCTCTGGGGCCAACGTCCTGACTTTC. Protein product: CASSRTGSGSGANVLTF.

This clonotype was picked up many times. The chain carries TRBV2 and TRBJ2-1; 7 bases agree with TRBD2. The trim removed 4 bases at V and 0 bases at J, leaving 3 bases unmatched. There are 15 residues in the CDR3. The germline CDR1 and CDR2 sequences are SNHLY and FYNNEI. Here the CDR3 DNA reads TGTGCCAGCAGTGGGTCTAGCGGCTCCTACAATGAGCAGTTCTTC. Protein product: CASSGSSGSYNEQFF.

This clonotype was observed a few times. This may be a read error: a much more frequent sequence differs by one nucleotide. This rearrangement joins TRBV2 to TRBJ2-7, with TRBD2 matching 10 bases. After removal of 6 bases from V and 4 bases from J, the junction contained 9 bases not matched to a gene. There are 15 residues in the CDR3. The germline V gene encodes CDR1 SNHLY and CDR2 FYNNEI. CDR3 amino acids: CASRRLAGAMYEQYF. The DNA of the CDR3 is TGTGCCAGCAGGCGGCTAGCGGGAGCTATGTACGAGCAGTACTTC.

The genes are TRBV6-1 and TRBJ2-1; perhaps TRBD2 as D (6 bases). The germline CDR1 and CDR2 sequences are MNHNS and SASEGT. V lost 5 bases and J lost 2, with 19 bases in between. This CDR3 region has 17 residues. This CDR3 is CASSPNPQRAAYNEQFF. DNA for the CDR3: TGTGCCAGCAGTCCTAACCCCCAGCGGGCAGCCTACAATGAGCAGTTCTTC.

The V call is TRBV11-2, the J call TRBJ1-4; D not resolved. This CDR3 is 13 amino acids long. The ends were cut back, 10 bases at V and 0 bases at J, with 9 bases in the middle. Germline V gives CDR1 SGHAT, CDR2 FQNNGV. In DNA, the CDR3 is TGTGCCACCCGTTCTCCAACTAATGAAAAACTGTTTTTT. Translating gives CATRSPTNEKLFF.

Comments on this clonotype: A read error may be the cause here, since a much bigger clone is one base away. J is TRBJ2-1 and V is TRBV3-1, with D unresolved. This CDR3 contains 17 residues. CDR1 is LGHDT and CDR2 is YNNKEL in the germline V gene (reference sequence). V gave up 2 bases and J gave up 3 bases, with 17 bases separating them. For the CDR3, the DNA is TGTGCCAGCAGCCAAAGACGGATCCCAGGAAACTACAATGAGCAGTTCTTC. Translated, it gives CASSQRRIPGNYNEQFF.